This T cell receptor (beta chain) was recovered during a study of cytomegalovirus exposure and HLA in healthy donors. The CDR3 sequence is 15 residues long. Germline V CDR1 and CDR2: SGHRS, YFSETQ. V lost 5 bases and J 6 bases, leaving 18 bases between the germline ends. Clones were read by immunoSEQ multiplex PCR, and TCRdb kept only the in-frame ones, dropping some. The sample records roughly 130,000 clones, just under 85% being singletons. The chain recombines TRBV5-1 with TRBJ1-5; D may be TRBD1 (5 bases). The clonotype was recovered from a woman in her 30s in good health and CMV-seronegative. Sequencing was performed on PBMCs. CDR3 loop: CASSLEGGVGQPQHF. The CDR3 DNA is TGCGCCAGCAGTCTGGAAGGAGGGGTCGGTCAGCCCCAGCATTTT.